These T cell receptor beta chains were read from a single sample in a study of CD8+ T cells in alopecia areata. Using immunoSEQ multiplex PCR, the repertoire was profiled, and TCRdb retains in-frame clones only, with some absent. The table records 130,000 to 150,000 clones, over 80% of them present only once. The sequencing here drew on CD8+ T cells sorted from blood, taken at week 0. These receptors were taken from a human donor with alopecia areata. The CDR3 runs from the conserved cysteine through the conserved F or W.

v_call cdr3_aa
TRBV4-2 CASSQLLSTDTQYF
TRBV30 CAWNSNSGEQFF
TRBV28 CASSFAARGQGGSTDTQYF
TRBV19 CASSNGLAGGPGEQYF
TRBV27 CASGLTQPQHF
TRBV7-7 CASSTGQGTGELFF
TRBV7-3 CASSLVAGVADTQYF
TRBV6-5 CASRDIGDEQFF
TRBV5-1 CASSLGQGPDTQYF
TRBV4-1 CASSQAPSGYEQYF
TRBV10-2 CASSESFQSYEQYF
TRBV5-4 CASSARGDDYEQYF
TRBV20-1 CSVDGNEKLFF
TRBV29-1 CSVGPNNEQFF
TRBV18 CASSPGPGDSVYEQFF
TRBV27 CASSLVANRETQYF
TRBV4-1 CASSQDLTGAYNEQFF
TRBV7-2 CASSLAGGTVDTQYF
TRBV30 CAWSVSNLAGGGEQYF
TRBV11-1 CASSLIRTSGTLNTGELFF
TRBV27 CASRKGHNEQFF
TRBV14 CASSQLSGNTIYF
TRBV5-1 CASSAFDSYEQYF
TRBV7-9 CASSGGLSYQETQYF
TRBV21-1 CASSKGQSTGELFF
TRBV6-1 CASRPGTDNTDTQYF
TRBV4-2 CASSQRTSGSYNEQFF
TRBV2 CASSTGTDEQYF
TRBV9 CASSGVSRGGTRRSYNEQFF
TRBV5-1 CASSLAELGIVDNEQFF
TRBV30 CAWSVTGPQHF
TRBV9 CASSVGGSHNEQFF
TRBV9 CASSESGLAGGDYTDTQYF
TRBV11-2 CASSPHPADFNYGYTF
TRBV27 CASSMLAGGPEETQYF
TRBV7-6 CASSPPGGSYEQYF
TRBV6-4 CASSGQGDTGELFF
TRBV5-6 CASSSEGEQFF
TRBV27 CTIAGTRVGEQYF
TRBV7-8 CASSVTAGAAYNEQFF
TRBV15 CATSRDRGRYLETQYF
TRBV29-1 CSVEGVTGELFF
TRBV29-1 CSVEGTSGSGIDTQYF
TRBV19 CAVSPISNTGELFF
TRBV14 CASSQVPTTYNEQFF
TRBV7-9 CASSLSAVTGDEQFF
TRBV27 CASSPKPGLAGDYDSYNEQFF
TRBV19 CASKGRETSGTYEQYF
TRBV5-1 CASSQGSTLYNEQFF
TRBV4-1 CASSQSGDGWVTDTQYF
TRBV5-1 CASSFYGRATADTQYF
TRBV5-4 CASSLDSISGTNTGELFF
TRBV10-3 CAISESTTEAFF
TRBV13 CASSTGSRPDSYNEQFF
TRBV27 CASSLVAGGPGEQFF
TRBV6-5 CASSSDPYEQYF
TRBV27 CASSLGLLQETQYF
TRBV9 CASSPSGQGRNIQYF
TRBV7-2 CASSLDYSLSGANVLTF
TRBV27 CASSALAGAYNEQFF